This passage covers 8 T cell receptor beta chains from one sample sequenced in a study of shared clonotypes between healthy human individuals. TCRdb keeps only in-frame clones here, not all; method: immunoSEQ multiplex PCR. The sample shows around 700,000 clones, under 95% of them seen only once. Terminally differentiated effector memory CD45RA+ cells were left out of the naive CD8 fraction, which was CD45RO-negative and positively selected for CCR7. The sequenced sample consisted of naive CD8+ T cells sorted from blood. The receptors come from a man younger than 45 in good health.

V usage is TRBV5-1 and J usage is TRBJ2-3; no clear D. The CDR3 runs 15 residues. V lost 2 bases to trimming and J lost 0 bases, with 10 bases between them. Germline V gene lookup returns CDR1 SGHRS and CDR2 YFSETQ. The CDR3 DNA is TGCGCCAGCAGCTTCGGAACGGCGAGCACAGATACGCAGTATTTT. It translates to CASSFGTASTDTQYF. Looking up the rest from reference TRBV5-1 and TRBJ2-3 gives the full variable domain: KAGVTQTPRYLIKTRGQQVTLSCSPISGHRSVSWYQQTPGQGLQFLFEYFSETQRNKGNFPGRFSGRQFSNSRSEMNVSTLELGDSALYLCASSFGTASTDTQYFGPGTRLTVL.

The CDR3 DNA sequence: TGCAGTGCTAGCAGGGTACAGGGCTACACCTTC. Translation gives CSASRVQGYTF. The chain combines TRBV20-1 with TRBJ1-2, with a possible D match to TRBD1 (5 bases). Deletions cut 3 bases from V and 8 bases from J, with 10 bases between. This CDR3 region has 11 residues. CDR1 is DFQATT and CDR2 is SNEGSKA in the germline V gene (reference sequence).

The chain is built from TRBV4-1 and TRBJ1-2, with D possibly matching TRBD1 (5 bases). Germline V gene data show CDR1 as MGHRA and CDR2 as YSYEKL. CDR3 length equals 15 residues. Trimming cost V 1 base and J 1 base, with 10 bases left between them. Written as DNA, the CDR3 is TGCGCCAGCAGCCAAGGGGGACTGCTTAACTATGGCTACACCTTC. Translation: CASSQGGLLNYGYTF.

The chain has TRBV7-2 and TRBJ2-7; D might be TRBD2 (7 bases). V was clipped by 5 bases and J by 6 bases, with 17 bases between them. CDR1 is SGHTA and CDR2 is FQGNSA in the germline V gene. The length of the CDR3 is 14 residues. CDR3 sequence: CASSPTGGGREQYF. The CDR3 nucleotides read TGTGCCAGCAGCCCCACGGGGGGCGGGCGCGAGCAGTACTTC.

This clone was observed a single time. Other DNA sequences in this sample translate to the same CDR3. V is TRBV20-1 and J is TRBJ1-2, with D uncertain. The length of the CDR3 is 11 residues. From germline, CDR1 is DFQATT and CDR2 SNEGSKA (reference sequence). The germline V and J ends were trimmed by 1 base and 7 bases, with 7 bases remaining between them. Here the CDR3 reads CSARGGGGYTF. Written as DNA, the CDR3 is TGCAGTGCTAGAGGGGGAGGTGGCTACACCTTC.

In this sample, this clone turned up a few times. The CDR3 DNA follows: TGTGCCATTGGGGGCAGCTCCTACGAGCAGTACTTC. Its protein product is CAIGGSSYEQYF. The chain recombines TRBV2 with TRBJ2-7; a weak D match, TRBD1 (6 bases). Germline values: CDR1 SNHLY, CDR2 FYNNEI. This CDR3 is 12 amino acids long. Trimming stripped 10 bases from V and 0 bases from J, with 10 bases between.

J is TRBJ2-3 and V is TRBV5-1, with 8 bases matching TRBD2. Germline V lookup: CDR1 SGHRS, CDR2 YFSETQ. Germline trimming cut 0 bases from V and 6 bases from J; bases unmatched to any gene: 12. The CDR3 has 17 residues. The CDR3 DNA follows: TGCGCCAGCAGCTTGGAGGCGGCAGCGGGAGTTACTGATACGCAGTATTTT. This translates into CASSLEAAAGVTDTQYF.

The rearrangement links TRBV7-2 to TRBJ1-1; D remains unclear. CDR1 SGHTA and CDR2 FQGNSA come from the germline V gene. The CDR3 totals 15 residues. The ends were cut back, 4 bases at V and 0 bases at J, with 12 bases in the middle. This CDR3 is CASSSWTGMNTEAFF. The CDR3 DNA sequence: TGTGCCAGCAGCTCATGGACGGGAATGAACACTGAAGCTTTCTTT.